Presented here are 20 T cell receptor beta chains from one specimen sequenced in a study of shared clonotypes between healthy human individuals (dated by TCRdb to the early 2020s). Library generation was performed with the immunoSEQ multiplex PCR assay. Entries here come from immuneACCESS through TCRdb and include only in-frame sequences with V and J called. Some clones fail to appear in such tables; in the studies checked, an unresolved V gene covers under half of the shortfall, and the cause of the remainder is unknown. A total of under 2,500,000 clones appear in this sample, around 95% of them only once. The top ten constitute around 0.13% of the sample. The sample consisted of naive CD4+ T cells sorted from blood. Read against the paper, the sample's cell subset or site label means: CD45RA+ positively selected. The receptors originated from a man between 18 and 29 years old in good health.

V usage is TRBV10-3 and J usage is TRBJ2-2; D is perhaps TRBD1 (5 bases). CDR3 length equals 15 residues. Germline V gene data show CDR1 as ENHRY and CDR2 as SYGVKD. Trimming cost V 0 bases and J 4 bases, with 9 bases left between them. The CDR3 loop reads CAISESRDSTGELFF. CDR3 in DNA: TGTGCCATCAGTGAGTCGAGAGACAGCACCGGGGAGCTGTTTTTT.

The V gene is TRBV10-2, the J gene TRBJ2-7; D is tentatively TRBD1 or TRBD2 (5 bases each). This CDR3 is built from 16 residues. Germline V gene data show CDR1 as WSHSY and CDR2 as SAAADI. V lost 2 bases, J lost 1 base, and 15 bases lay in between. Here the CDR3 reads CASSEHGRENSYEQYF. The CDR3 nucleotides read TGCGCCAGCAGTGAGCATGGCAGGGAGAATTCCTACGAGCAGTACTTC.

The chain has TRBV5-5 and TRBJ2-3, with 9 nucleotides matching TRBD2. The V gene end was trimmed by 6 bases and the J gene end by 2 bases; junction bases not matched to a gene: 4. The CDR3 consists of 14 residues. Germline CDR1 SGHKS, CDR2 YYEKEE (reference sequence). As DNA, the CDR3 is TGTGCCAGCACCTCTAGCGGGGTCACAGATACGCAGTATTTT. Encoded protein: CASTSSGVTDTQYF.

The chain joins TRBV6-5 to TRBJ1-3, with a tentative D call TRBD1 (5 bases). The CDR3 has 15 residues. Between the trimmed V and J ends, which lost 2 bases and 4 bases, there was a span of 12 bases. CDR1 is MNHEY and CDR2 is SVGAGI in the germline V gene. CDR3 in DNA: TGTGCCAGCAGTTACGCCGGGGGTCAAGGAAACACCATATATTTT. It encodes CASSYAGGQGNTIYF.

About this clone itself: Other DNA sequences in this specimen translate into the identical CDR3. J is TRBJ2-2 and V is TRBV7-2, with D perhaps TRBD2 (5 bases). Trimming pared 2 bases from V and 6 bases from J, leaving 7 bases between. The CDR3 runs to 13 residues. Germline values: CDR1 SGHTA, CDR2 FQGNSA. DNA of the CDR3: TGTGCCAGCAGCTTACTCGGGGCCGGGGAGCTGTTTTTT. Its protein product is CASSLLGAGELFF.

The gene calls are TRBV27 and TRBJ1-2; TRBD1 might be the D (5 bases). Looked up from germline, CDR1 is MNHEY and CDR2 is SMNVEV (reference sequence). The CDR3 loop spans 15 amino acids. V lost 0 bases, J lost 4 bases, and 12 bases lay in between. CDR3 amino acids: CASSLSGVGGYGYTF. As DNA, the CDR3 is TGTGCCAGCAGTTTATCCGGGGTGGGGGGCTATGGCTACACCTTC.

The V and J genes are TRBV15 and TRBJ2-7; the D gene is possibly TRBD2 (6 bases). CDR1 is LNHNV and CDR2 is YYDKDF in the germline V gene (reference sequence). This CDR3 comprises 15 residues. Trimming stripped 0 bases from V and 3 bases from J, with 12 bases between. CDR3 sequence reads: CATSREGGANYEQYF. The CDR3, as DNA: TGTGCCACCAGCAGAGAAGGAGGGGCGAACTACGAGCAGTACTTC.

The genes are TRBV6-6 and TRBJ1-3; 7 nucleotides line up with TRBD1. The germline V gene encodes CDR1 MNHNY and CDR2 SVGAGI (reference sequence). The CDR3 covers 16 residues. Germline trimming cut 5 bases from V and 0 bases from J; bases unmatched to any gene: 7. CDR3 sequence (DNA): TGTGCCAGCAGTCCCGGGGACAGCTCCTCTGGAAACACCATATATTTT. It specifies CASSPGDSSSGNTIYF.

The chain is built from TRBV7-2 and TRBJ2-5; TRBD2 matches at 9 bases. This CDR3 has 17 amino acids. J was trimmed by 7 bases and V by 5 bases; bases with no gene match: 17. Germline V gene lookup returns CDR1 SGHTA and CDR2 FQGNSA. CDR3 region: CASSLVVAGGPRGTQYF. CDR3 nucleotides: TGTGCCAGCAGCCTCGTAGTGGCGGGAGGGCCACGAGGGACCCAGTACTTC.

The chain couples TRBV19 to TRBJ1-6; D not certain. The V gene lost 2 bases and the J gene lost 5 bases, with 7 bases spanning the gap. The CDR3 has 14 residues. The germline V gene encodes CDR1 LNHDA and CDR2 SQIVND (reference sequence). CDR3 DNA: TGTGCCAGTAGTATAATTCGAGATAATTCACCCCTCCACTTT. Translated: CASSIIRDNSPLHF. The whole variable domain, filled in from reference TRBV19 and TRBJ1-6, reads DGGITQSPKYLFRKEGQNVTLSCEQNLNHDAMYWYRQDPGQGLRLIYYSQIVNDFQKGDIAEGYSVSREKKESFPLTVTSAQKNPTAFYLCASSIIRDNSPLHFGNGTRLTVT.

This chain connects TRBV2 to TRBJ2-3; D is possibly TRBD1 (6 bases). Germline CDR1 and CDR2: SNHLY and FYNNEI. This CDR3 is 16 amino acids long. V shed 1 base and J shed 2 bases, with 13 bases lying between them. CDR3 sequence (DNA): TGTGCCAGCAGTGAAGATGGGGGCGTCCACACAGATACGCAGTATTTT. Amino acids: CASSEDGGVHTDTQYF.

The chain employs TRBV4-3 and TRBJ1-2, with a tentative D call TRBD1 (6 bases). This CDR3 is 14 amino acids long. Germline CDR1 is LGHNA and CDR2 is YSLEER. Trimming took off 4 bases at V and 7 bases at J, with 16 bases between the two ends. CDR3 residues: CASSPGGHTLGYTF. The CDR3 coding sequence is TGCGCCAGCAGCCCCGGGGGACACACCCTTGGCTACACCTTC.

The gene calls are TRBV10-2 and TRBJ2-1, with TRBD2 matching over 10 bases. The CDR3 consists of 13 residues. Germline V gives CDR1 WSHSY, CDR2 SAAADI. The J segment lost 13 bases and the V segment lost 4 bases, leaving 7 bases of the junction unmatched. Here the CDR3 DNA reads TGCGCCAGCAGTGGGCTAGCGGGGGCTTTACAGTTCTTC. The encoded protein is CASSGLAGALQFF.

The chain has TRBV7-9 and TRBJ2-1; 13 nucleotides line up with TRBD2. This CDR3 has 16 amino acids. CDR1 and CDR2 from the germline V gene are SEHNR and FQNEAQ (reference sequence). V was pared by 0 bases and J by 7 bases, with 3 bases of the junction left unmatched. In DNA, the CDR3 is TGTGCCAGCAGCTTAGCGGGACTAGCGGGATTTAATGAGCAGTTCTTC. Its protein product is CASSLAGLAGFNEQFF.

The J gene is TRBJ1-3, the V gene TRBV10-1, with D possibly TRBD1 on 5 matching bases. Trimming took 6 bases from V and 0 from J, leaving 12 bases between them. In germline, CDR1 is WNHNN, CDR2 SYGVQD (reference sequence). CDR3 size: 15 residues. This CDR3 is CASSPDTFSGNTIYF. The CDR3 nucleotides read TGCGCCAGCAGCCCGGACACCTTCTCTGGAAACACCATATATTTT.

V gene TRBV30 combines with J gene TRBJ1-4; D remains unclear. V was trimmed by 1 base and J by 8 bases, leaving 11 bases between them. The length of the CDR3 is 13 residues. CDR1 is GTSNPN and CDR2 is SVGIG in the germline V gene (reference sequence). The CDR3 DNA follows: TGTGCCTGGAGTGGAGGCCGCAAGGAAAAACTGTTTTTT. This codes for CAWSGGRKEKLFF.

This rearrangement joins TRBV11-2 to TRBJ2-1, with 11 bases lining up with TRBD2. Losses at the gene ends were 5 bases for V and 4 bases for J; bases not matched to a gene: 16. Germline lookup yields CDR1 SGHAT and CDR2 FQNNGV. This CDR3 region has 19 residues. In DNA, the CDR3 is TGTGCCAGCAGCCGGGAATGGGTTAGCGGGAGGGCAGGGTACAATGAGCAGTTCTTC. This translates into CASSREWVSGRAGYNEQFF.

The gene calls are TRBV10-3 and TRBJ1-6; no reliable D call. The CDR3 loop spans 12 amino acids. Trimming left V 8 bases short and J 7 bases short, with 9 bases between. CDR1 ENHRY and CDR2 SYGVKD come from the germline V gene. As DNA, the CDR3 is TGTGCCATCTGCGCGGGAAATTCACCCCTCCACTTT. Amino acid sequence: CAICAGNSPLHF.

As DNA, the CDR3 is TGTGCCTGGAATCCGGGCGGGAAGGGGGATGAGCAGTTCTTC. It yields the protein CAWNPGGKGDEQFF. The V gene is TRBV30, the J gene TRBJ2-1, with D perhaps being TRBD1 or TRBD2 (6 bases each). CDR3 size: 14 residues. V was shortened by 4 bases and J by 8 bases, with 18 bases between the two germline ends. CDR1 is GTSNPN, CDR2 SVGIG, per germline (reference sequence).

The chain combines TRBV28 with TRBJ1-2; 8 bases agree with TRBD1. The CDR3 is 15 amino acids. V dropped 3 bases and J dropped 4; count of bases not matched to a gene: 7. Germline-derived CDR1 and CDR2 are MDHEN and SYDVKM. The CDR3 is CASSFPAGGLYGYTF. The CDR3, as DNA: TGTGCCAGCAGTTTTCCCGCAGGGGGCCTCTATGGCTACACCTTC.